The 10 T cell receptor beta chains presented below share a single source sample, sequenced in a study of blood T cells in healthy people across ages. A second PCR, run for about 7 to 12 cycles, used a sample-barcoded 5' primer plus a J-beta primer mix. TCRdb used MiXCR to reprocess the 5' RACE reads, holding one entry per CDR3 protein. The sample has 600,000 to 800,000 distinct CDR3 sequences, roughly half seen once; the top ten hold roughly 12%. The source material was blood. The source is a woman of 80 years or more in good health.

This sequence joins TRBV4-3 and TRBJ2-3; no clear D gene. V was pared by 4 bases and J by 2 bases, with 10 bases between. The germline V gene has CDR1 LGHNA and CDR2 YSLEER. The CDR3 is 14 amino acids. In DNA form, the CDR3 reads TGCGCCAGCAGCCGACTTCTGAACACAGATACGCAGTATTTT. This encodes CASSRLLNTDTQYF.

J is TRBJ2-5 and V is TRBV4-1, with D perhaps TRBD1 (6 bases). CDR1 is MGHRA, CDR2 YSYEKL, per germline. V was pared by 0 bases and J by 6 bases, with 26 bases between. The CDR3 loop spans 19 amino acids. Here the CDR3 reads CASSQDVNSWQGLRKTQYF. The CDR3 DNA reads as TGCGCCAGCAGCCAAGATGTAAATTCGTGGCAGGGGTTGAGAAAGACCCAGTACTTC.

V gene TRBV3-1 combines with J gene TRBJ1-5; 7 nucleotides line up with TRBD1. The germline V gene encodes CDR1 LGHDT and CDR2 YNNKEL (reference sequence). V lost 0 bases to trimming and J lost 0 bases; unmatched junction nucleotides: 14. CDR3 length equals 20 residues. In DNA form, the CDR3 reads TGTGCCAGCAGCCAAGACGCCGACAGGGAGGGGACTTATAGCAATCAGCCCCAGCATTTT. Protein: CASSQDADREGTYSNQPQHF. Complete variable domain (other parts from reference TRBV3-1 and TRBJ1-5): DTAVSQTPKYLVTQMGNDKSIKCEQNLGHDTMYWYKQDSKKFLKIMFSYNNKELIINETVPNRFSPKSPDKAHLNLHINSLELGDSAVYFCASSQDADREGTYSNQPQHFGDGTRLSIL.

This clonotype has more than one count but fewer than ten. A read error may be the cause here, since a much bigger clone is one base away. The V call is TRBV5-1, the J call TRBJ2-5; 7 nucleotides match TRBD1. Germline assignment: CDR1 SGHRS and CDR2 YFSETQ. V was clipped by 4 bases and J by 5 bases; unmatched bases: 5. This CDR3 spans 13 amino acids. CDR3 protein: CASSVDRLETQYF. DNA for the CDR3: TGCGCCAGCAGCGTGGACAGGTTGGAGACCCAGTACTTC.

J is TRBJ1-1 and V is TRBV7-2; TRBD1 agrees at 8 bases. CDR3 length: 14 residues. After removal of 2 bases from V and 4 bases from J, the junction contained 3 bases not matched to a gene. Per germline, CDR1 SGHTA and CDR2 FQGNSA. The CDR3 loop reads CASSLPQGVTEAFF. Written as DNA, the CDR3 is TGTGCCAGCAGCTTACCACAGGGGGTCACTGAAGCTTTCTTT.

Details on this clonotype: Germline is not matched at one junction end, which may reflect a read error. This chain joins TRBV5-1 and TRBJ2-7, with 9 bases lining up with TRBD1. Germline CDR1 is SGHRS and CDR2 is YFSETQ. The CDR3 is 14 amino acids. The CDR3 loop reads CASSQGTGYYGQYF. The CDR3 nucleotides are TGCGCCAGCAGCCAAGGGACAGGGTACTACGGGCAGTACTTC.

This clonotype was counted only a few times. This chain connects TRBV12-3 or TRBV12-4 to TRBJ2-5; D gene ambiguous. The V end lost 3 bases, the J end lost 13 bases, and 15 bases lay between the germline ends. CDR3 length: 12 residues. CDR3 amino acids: CASSFFRTNPYF. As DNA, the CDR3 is TGTGCCAGCAGTTTTTTTCGAACGAATCCGTACTTC.

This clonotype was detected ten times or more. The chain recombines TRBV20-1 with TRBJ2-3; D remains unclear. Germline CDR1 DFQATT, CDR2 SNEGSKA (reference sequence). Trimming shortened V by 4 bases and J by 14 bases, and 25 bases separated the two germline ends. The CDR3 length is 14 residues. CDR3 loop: CSAISVSPHGQAYF. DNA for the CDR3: TGCAGTGCTATATCTGTGAGCCCACACGGTCAGGCGTATTTT.

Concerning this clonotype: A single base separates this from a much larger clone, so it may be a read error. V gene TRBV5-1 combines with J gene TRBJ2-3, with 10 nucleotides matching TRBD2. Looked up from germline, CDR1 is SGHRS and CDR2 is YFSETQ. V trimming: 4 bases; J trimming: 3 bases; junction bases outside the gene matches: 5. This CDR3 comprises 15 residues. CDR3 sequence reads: CASSPPLAGTDTQYF. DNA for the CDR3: TGCGCCAGCAGCCCACCACTAGCGGGAACAGATACGCAGTATTTT.

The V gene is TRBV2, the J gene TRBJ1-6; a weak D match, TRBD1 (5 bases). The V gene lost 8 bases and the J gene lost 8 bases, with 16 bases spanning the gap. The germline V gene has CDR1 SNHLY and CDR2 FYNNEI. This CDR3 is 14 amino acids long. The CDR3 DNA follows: TGTGCCAGCCTAGCCGGGACGCCGGATTCACCCCTCCACTTT. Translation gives CASLAGTPDSPLHF.